This paragraph covers one T cell receptor beta chain sequence. Its antigen is still unknown. The entry originates in a study of long-term antiretroviral therapy in people with HIV. General study findings and limits: Collection of the blood, which took place between the mid-2000s and the late 2010s, possibly occurred under older ART regimens. Adherence to ART, viral resistance and therapy changes lacked any data.

Samples were assayed with immunoSEQ v3.0 at survey level. Clones were sequenced by immunoSEQ multiplex PCR, and TCRdb holds only the in-frame ones, with some missing. The sample contains 15,000 to 20,000 clones, roughly four fifths of which appear only once. Everyone in the study who had HIV was treated in the United States. Each sample contained 1-10 million cryopreserved PBMC, thawed before DNA extraction. The CDR3 extends over 13 amino acids. Germline CDR1 and CDR2: SGDLS and YYNGEE. Trimming left V 4 bases short and J 1 base short, with 7 bases between. This chain connects TRBV9 to TRBJ2-3; D gene ambiguous. The sample here was unsorted PBMCs, taken 0.3 years after starting antiretroviral therapy. The sequence came from a man between 18 and 35 years old with HIV. The CDR3 bases are TGTGCCAGCAGCTTCTCTGGCACAGATACGCAGTATTTT. Protein: CASSFSGTDTQYF.